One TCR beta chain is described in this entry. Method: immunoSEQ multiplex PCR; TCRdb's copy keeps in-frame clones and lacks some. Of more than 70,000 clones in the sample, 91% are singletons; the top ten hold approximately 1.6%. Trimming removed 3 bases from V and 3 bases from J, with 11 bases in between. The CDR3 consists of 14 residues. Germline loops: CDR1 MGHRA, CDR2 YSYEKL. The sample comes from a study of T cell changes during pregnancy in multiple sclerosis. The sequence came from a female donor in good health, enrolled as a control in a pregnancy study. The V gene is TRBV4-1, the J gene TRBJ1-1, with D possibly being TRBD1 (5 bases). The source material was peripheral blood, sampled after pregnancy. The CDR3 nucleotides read TGCGCCAGCAGCCATGCTACAGGCTACACTGAAGCTTTCTTT. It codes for CASSHATGYTEAFF.